This TCR beta chain originates from a study of blood T cells in healthy people across ages. Findings and limits, study-wide: Diversity estimated from one million T cells was considered an underestimate. A roughly linear fall in TCR beta diversity per million T cells was seen with increasing age. The percentage of naive T cells correlated strongly with TCR beta diversity.

Primed by a sample-barcoded 5' primer and a J-beta primer mix, a second PCR proceeded for about 6 to 12 cycles. From each sample, at least 2.5 million paired-end reads containing CDR3 were obtained. TCRdb re-called the 5' RACE reads with MiXCR, one entry per CDR3 protein. Of 650,000 to 1,000,000 distinct CDR3 sequences in the sample, around 36% were seen once. The CDR3 has 11 residues. In germline, CDR1 is GTSNPN, CDR2 SVGIG (reference sequence). V shed 2 bases and J shed 9 bases, with 8 bases lying between them. This clonotype was counted a few times. Its antigen is not known. Sequences were obtained from blood. The rearrangement joins TRBV30 to TRBJ2-1; no clear D. The receptor's source is a man aged 18 to 30 in good health. In DNA form, the CDR3 reads TGTGCCTGGAGTTTCCCGCCTGAGCAGTTCTTC. Amino acid sequence: CAWSFPPEQFF.